The T cell receptor (beta chain) described here comes from a study of blood T cell repertoires in COVID-19 (TCRdb year 2020). About the full investigation: Samples from collaborators originated in the United States, Italy and Spain and spanned both the acute and convalescent phases of COVID-19. Sample metadata almost always included a de-identified subject ID, COVID-19 status, age in years and sex. The material from the prospective study consisted of cDNA or gDNA derived from T cells, B-cell-depleted T cells, or PBMCs. The repertoires were released in a freely available public database meant as a resource for research on the immune response to SARS-CoV-2. Deeply sampled blood TCRbeta repertoires from subjects exposed to, actively infected with, or recovered from COVID-19 were included in the dataset. HLA class I and class II types, where available, came from metadata supplied by the sample provider rather than from assay-based typing. Samples came from the ongoing ImmuneRACE study (first 160 participants) plus 1,254 subjects from 6 global collaborators.

TCRbeta CDR3 regions were amplified from genomic DNA by means of the immunoSEQ Assay, a bias-controlled multiplex PCR. For the original study's pipeline: Nucleated cell counts per sample were estimated from amplification of reference gene primers within the assay. To quantify the absolute abundance of each unique TCRbeta CDR3 rearrangement, sequence reads were collapsed and filtered. For each sample, productive Simpson clonality was calculated as the square root of Simpson's diversity index across productive rearrangements. The immuneACCESS repertoire file appears here via TCRdb, limited to in-frame rearrangements. These files lack a portion of the clones; in checked studies, under half of the deficit traces to unresolved V genes, and the cause of the others is not known. The V and J calls and clone size are taken from that table; D and trimming were inferred from the DNA. The sample table contains a few hundred thousand clones; only one count was recorded for around 85% of them. Of the sample, 6% to 9% falls within the top ten clones.

Study-wide conclusions, independent of this receptor: The quantity of clinical and demographic metadata differed by source and by participant and was supplied without curation.

The collaborating institutions used their own protocols to collect whole blood in K2EDTA tubes. For TCRbeta analysis, collaborators shipped samples in one of three forms: frozen whole blood, isolated PBMCs, or DNA extracted from either of those sample types. On this clone itself: Its antigen is still unknown. No base-level quality is on record; no much larger clone is a single base apart.

V loses 4 bases, J loses 5 bases, and the germline ends lie 17 bases apart. Including the terminal cysteine and phenylalanine, the CDR3 comprises 15 residues. Left in the record is the CDR3 DNA by itself, 45 bases read in frame from the first base. The germline V gene encodes CDR1 LNHDA and CDR2 SQIVND (reference sequence). This TCR was sampled from a human donor in a cohort sampled during active COVID-19. Sample: peripheral blood. The chain is made from TRBV19 and TRBJ2-5; the D segment could be TRBD1, given 6 matching bases. The CDR3 protein sequence reads: CASSTRGHVRETQYF. In nucleotide form, the sequence is TGTGCCAGTAGTACTAGGGGACACGTCCGGGAGACCCAGTACTTC.